This T cell receptor beta chain was obtained from a study of T cell responses to AZD1222 COVID-19 vaccine. Whole-study findings and limits: No repertoire was sampled before or during the peak T cell response, only after it.

Per the germline V gene, CDR1 is GTSNPN and CDR2 is SVGIG (reference sequence). V was clipped by 5 bases and J by 0 bases; unmatched bases: 6. This CDR3 has 14 residues. As concerns this clone: Its antigen is still unknown.

Data came from immunoSEQ multiplex PCR; TCRdb stores just in-frame clones and leaves some out. The sample comprises fewer than 150,000 clones, 70% to 90% of which are singletons, and 2.5% to 3.5% rests with the top ten. The sequence was obtained from an adult who received the AZD1222 COVID-19 vaccine. Sequenced here: peripheral blood, sampled 28 days after the second AZD1222 dose. The rearrangement uses TRBV30 and TRBJ1-2; 7 nucleotides align to TRBD1. The CDR3 spells CAWGQDLANYGYTF. In DNA form, the CDR3 reads TGTGCCTGGGGACAGGATTTAGCTAACTATGGCTACACCTTC.